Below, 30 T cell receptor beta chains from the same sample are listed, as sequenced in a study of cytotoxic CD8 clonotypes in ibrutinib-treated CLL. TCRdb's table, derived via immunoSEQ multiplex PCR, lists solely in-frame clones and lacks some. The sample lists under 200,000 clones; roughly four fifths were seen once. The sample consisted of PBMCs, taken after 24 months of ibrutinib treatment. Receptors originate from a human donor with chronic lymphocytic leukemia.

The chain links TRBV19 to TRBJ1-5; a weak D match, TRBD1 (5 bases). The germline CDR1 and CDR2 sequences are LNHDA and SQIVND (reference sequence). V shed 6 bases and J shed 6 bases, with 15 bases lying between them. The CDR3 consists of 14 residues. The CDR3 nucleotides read TGTGCCAGTAGATTCCCGGGGGAGGCTCAGCCCCAGCATTTT. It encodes CASRFPGEAQPQHF.

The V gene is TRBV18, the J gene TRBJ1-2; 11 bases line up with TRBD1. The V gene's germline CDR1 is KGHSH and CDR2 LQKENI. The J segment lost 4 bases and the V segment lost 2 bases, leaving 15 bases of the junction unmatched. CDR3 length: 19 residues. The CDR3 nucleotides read TGTGCCAGCTCACCATTCTCCGGGACAGGGGGAATTCAGGTCTATGGCTACACCTTC. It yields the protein CASSPFSGTGGIQVYGYTF.

Here the CDR3 reads CASSLVQPNQPQHF. The CDR3 DNA reads as TGTGCCAGCAGTTTGGTTCAGCCCAATCAGCCCCAGCATTTT. The rearrangement joins TRBV28 to TRBJ1-5; D is unclear. Germline values: CDR1 MDHEN, CDR2 SYDVKM. This CDR3 comprises 14 residues. Trimming took off 3 bases at V and 3 bases at J, with 9 bases between the two ends.

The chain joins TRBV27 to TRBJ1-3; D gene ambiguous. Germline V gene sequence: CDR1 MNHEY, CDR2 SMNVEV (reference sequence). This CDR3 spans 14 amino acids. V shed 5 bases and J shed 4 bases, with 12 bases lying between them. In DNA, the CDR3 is TGTGCCAGCAGTCCAGGACGCTCCGGAAACACCATATATTTT. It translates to CASSPGRSGNTIYF.

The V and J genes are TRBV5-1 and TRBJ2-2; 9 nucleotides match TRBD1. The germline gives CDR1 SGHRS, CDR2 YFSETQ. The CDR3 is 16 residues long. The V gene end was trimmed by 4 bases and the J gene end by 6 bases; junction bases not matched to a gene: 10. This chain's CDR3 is CASSPGWTGAAGELFF. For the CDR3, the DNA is TGCGCCAGCAGCCCGGGGTGGACAGGGGCGGCCGGGGAGCTGTTTTTT. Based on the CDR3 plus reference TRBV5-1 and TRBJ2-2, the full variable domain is KAGVTQTPRYLIKTRGQQVTLSCSPISGHRSVSWYQQTPGQGLQFLFEYFSETQRNKGNFPGRFSGRQFSNSRSEMNVSTLELGDSALYLCASSPGWTGAAGELFFGEGSRLTVL.

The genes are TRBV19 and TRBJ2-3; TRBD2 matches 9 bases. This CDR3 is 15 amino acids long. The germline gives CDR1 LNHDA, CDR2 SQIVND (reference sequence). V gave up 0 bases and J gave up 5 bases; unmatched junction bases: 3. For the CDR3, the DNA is TGTGCCAGTAGTATAGAAGGACTAGCGAGAGATACGCAGTATTTT. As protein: CASSIEGLARDTQYF.

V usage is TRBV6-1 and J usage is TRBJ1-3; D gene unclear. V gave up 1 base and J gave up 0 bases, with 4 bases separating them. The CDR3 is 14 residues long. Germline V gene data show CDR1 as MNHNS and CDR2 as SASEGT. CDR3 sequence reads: CASSEGVSGNTIYF. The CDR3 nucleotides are TGTGCCAGCAGTGAAGGGGTCTCTGGAAACACCATATATTTT.

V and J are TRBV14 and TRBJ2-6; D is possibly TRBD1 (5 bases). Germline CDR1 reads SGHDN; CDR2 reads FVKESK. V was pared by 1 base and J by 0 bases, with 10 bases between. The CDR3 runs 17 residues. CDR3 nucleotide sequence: TGTGCCAGCAGCCAAGGACAGCCAAGCTCTGGGGCCAACGTCCTGACTTTC. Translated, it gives CASSQGQPSSGANVLTF.

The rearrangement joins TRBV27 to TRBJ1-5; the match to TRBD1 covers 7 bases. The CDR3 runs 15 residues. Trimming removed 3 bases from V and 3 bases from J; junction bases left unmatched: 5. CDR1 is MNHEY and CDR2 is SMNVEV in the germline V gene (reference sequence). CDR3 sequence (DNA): TGTGCCAGCAGTTTGTCGACAGGGAACAATCAGCCCCAGCATTTT. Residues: CASSLSTGNNQPQHF.

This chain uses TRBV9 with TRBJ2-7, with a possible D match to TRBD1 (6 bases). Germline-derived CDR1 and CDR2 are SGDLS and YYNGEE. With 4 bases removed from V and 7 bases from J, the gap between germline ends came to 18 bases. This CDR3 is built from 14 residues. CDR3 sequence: CASSPQTGSLEQYF. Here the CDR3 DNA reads TGTGCCAGCAGCCCTCAGACAGGCTCCTTGGAGCAGTACTTC.

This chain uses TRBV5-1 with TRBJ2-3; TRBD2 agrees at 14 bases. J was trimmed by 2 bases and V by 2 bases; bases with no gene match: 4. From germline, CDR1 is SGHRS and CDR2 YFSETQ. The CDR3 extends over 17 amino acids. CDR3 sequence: CASSFETSGGATDTQYF. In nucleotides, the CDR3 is TGCGCCAGCAGCTTCGAGACTAGCGGGGGGGCCACAGATACGCAGTATTTT. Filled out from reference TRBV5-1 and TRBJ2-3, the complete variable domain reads KAGVTQTPRYLIKTRGQQVTLSCSPISGHRSVSWYQQTPGQGLQFLFEYFSETQRNKGNFPGRFSGRQFSNSRSEMNVSTLELGDSALYLCASSFETSGGATDTQYFGPGTRLTVL.

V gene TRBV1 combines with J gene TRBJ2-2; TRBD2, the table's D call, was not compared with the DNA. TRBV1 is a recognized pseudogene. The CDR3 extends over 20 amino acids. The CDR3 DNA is TGCACCAGCGGAGCTAGACTAGCGGGGGGGCGGTGTAGGAACACCGGGGAGCTGTTTTTT. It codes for CTSGARLAGGRCRNTGELFF.

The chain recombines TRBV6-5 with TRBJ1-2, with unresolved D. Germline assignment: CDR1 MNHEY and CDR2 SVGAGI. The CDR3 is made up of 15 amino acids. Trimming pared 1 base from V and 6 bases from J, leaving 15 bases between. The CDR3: CASSYYRASSDGYTF. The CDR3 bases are TGTGCCAGCAGTTACTACCGGGCCTCCTCGGATGGCTACACCTTC.

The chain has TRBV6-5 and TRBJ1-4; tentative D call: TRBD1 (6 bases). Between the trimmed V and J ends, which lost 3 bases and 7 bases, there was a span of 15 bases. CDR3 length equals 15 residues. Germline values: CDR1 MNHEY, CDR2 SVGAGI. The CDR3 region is CASSYGGGRAEKLFF. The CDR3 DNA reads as TGTGCCAGCAGTTATGGCGGGGGGCGAGCTGAAAAACTGTTTTTT.

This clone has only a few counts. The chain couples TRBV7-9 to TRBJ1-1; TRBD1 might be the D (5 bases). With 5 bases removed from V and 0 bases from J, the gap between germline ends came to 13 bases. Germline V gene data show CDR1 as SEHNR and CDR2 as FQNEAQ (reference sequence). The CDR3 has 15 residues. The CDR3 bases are TGTGCCAGCAGCCAAAGATCGACAGTGAACACTGAAGCTTTCTTT. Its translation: CASSQRSTVNTEAFF.

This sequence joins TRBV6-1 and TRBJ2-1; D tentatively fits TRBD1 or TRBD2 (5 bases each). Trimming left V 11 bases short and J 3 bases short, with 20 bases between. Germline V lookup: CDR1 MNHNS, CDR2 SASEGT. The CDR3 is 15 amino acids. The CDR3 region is CASGGAARVYNEQFF. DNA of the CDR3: TGTGCCTCAGGTGGGGCAGCGAGGGTCTACAATGAGCAGTTCTTC.

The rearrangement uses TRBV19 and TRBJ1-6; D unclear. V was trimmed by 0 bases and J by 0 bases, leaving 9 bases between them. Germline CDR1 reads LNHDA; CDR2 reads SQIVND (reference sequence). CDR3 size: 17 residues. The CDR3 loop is CASSIDAGSSYNSPLHF. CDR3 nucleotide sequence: TGTGCCAGTAGTATAGACGCGGGGAGCTCCTATAATTCACCCCTCCACTTT.

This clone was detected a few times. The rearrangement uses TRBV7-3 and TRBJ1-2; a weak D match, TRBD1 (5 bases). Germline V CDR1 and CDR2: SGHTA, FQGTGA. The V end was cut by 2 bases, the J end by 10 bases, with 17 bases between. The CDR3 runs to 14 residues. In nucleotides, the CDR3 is TGTGCCAGCAGCTTAGGGGGACTCCTTAGGGACTACACCTTC. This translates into CASSLGGLLRDYTF.

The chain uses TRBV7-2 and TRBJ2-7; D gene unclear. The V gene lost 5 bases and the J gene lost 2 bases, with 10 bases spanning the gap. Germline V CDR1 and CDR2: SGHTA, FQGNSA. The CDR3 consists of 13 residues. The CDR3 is CASSRLRAYEQYF. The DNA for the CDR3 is TGTGCCAGCAGCCGCCTCCGGGCCTACGAGCAGTACTTC.

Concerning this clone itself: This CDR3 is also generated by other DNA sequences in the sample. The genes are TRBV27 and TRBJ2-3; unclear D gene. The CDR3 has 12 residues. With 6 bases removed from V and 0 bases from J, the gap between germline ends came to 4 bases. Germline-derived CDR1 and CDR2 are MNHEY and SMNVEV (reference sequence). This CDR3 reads CASSPSTDTQYF. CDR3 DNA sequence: TGTGCCAGCAGCCCTAGCACAGATACGCAGTATTTT.

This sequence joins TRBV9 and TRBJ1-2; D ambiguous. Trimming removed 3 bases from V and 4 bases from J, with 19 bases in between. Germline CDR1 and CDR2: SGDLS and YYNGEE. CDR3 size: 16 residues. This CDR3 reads CASSAQTHSGLYGYTF. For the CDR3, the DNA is TGTGCCAGCAGCGCCCAGACACACTCAGGACTCTATGGCTACACCTTC.

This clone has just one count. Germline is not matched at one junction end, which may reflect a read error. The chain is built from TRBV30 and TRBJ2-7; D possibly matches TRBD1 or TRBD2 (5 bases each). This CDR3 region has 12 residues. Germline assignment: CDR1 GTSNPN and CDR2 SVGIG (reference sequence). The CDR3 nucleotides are TGTGCCTGGAGATCAACCGGGACCCTACAGGTGTTC. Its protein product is CAWRSTGTLQVF.

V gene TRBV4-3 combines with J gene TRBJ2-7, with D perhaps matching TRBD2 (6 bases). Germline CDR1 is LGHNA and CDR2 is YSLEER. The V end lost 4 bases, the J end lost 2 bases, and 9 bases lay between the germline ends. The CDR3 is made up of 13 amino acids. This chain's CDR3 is CASSPGLAYEQYF. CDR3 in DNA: TGCGCCAGCAGCCCGGGACTGGCCTACGAGCAGTACTTC.

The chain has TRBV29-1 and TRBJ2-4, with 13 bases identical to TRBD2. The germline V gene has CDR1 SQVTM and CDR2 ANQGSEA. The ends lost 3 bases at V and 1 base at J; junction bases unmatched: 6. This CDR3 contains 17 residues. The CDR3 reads CSVELLAGGGAKNIQYF. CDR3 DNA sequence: TGCAGCGTTGAGCTACTAGCGGGAGGGGGGGCCAAAAACATTCAGTACTTC.

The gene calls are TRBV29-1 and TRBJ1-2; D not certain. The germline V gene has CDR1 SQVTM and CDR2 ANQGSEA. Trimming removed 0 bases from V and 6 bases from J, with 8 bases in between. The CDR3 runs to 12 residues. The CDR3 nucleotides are TGCAGCGTTGAAGATCCGGACGATGGCTACACCTTC. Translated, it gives CSVEDPDDGYTF.

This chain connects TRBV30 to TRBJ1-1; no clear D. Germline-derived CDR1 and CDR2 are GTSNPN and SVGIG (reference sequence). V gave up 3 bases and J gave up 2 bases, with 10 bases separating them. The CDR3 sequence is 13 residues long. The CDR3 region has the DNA TGTGCCTGGAGCCCTACACTTAACACTGAAGCTTTCTTT. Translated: CAWSPTLNTEAFF.

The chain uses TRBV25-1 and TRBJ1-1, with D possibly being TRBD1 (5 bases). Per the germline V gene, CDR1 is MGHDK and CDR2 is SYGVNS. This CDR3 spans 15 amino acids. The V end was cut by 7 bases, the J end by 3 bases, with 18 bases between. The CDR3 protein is CASMPLGVRDTEAFF. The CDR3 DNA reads TGTGCCAGCATGCCACTGGGGGTACGGGACACTGAAGCTTTCTTT.

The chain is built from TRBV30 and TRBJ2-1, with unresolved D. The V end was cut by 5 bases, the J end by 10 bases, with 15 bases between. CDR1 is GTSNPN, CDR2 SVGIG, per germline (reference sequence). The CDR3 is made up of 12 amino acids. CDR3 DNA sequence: TGTGCCTGGGCCCCTAACTACGCGGAGCAGTTCTTC. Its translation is CAWAPNYAEQFF.

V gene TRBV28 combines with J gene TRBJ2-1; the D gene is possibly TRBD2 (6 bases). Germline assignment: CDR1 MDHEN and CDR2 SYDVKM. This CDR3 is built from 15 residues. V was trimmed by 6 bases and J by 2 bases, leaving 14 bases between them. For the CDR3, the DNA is TGTGCCAGCAGGATCGCGGGGTTCCCCTACAATGAGCAGTTCTTC. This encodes CASRIAGFPYNEQFF.

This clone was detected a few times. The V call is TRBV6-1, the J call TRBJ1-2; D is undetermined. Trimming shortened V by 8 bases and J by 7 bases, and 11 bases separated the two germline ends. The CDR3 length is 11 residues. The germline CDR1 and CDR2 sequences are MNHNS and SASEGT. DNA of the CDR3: TGTGCCAGCCGTTCGGCAGTTGGCTACACCTTC. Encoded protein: CASRSAVGYTF.